This passage covers 29 T cell receptor beta chains from one sample sequenced in a study of CD8 T cells in Susac syndrome. RNA totalling about 0.45 to 1 ug underwent reverse transcription with random hexamers. MiXCR, applied by TCRdb to the immunoSEQ multiplex PCR reads, yields one record per CDR3 protein. The table lists about 150,000 distinct CDR3 sequences, over 85% of them singletons. The sample taken for sequencing was CD8+ T cells from PBMCs. These receptors were taken from a human donor with multiple sclerosis.

V gene TRBV5-6 combines with J gene TRBJ2-3, with unresolved D. Between the trimmed V and J ends, which lost 4 bases and 2 bases, there was a span of 8 bases. The CDR3 covers 13 residues. Germline loops: CDR1 SGHDT, CDR2 YYEEEE. CDR3 amino acids: CASSLFPTDTQYF. In DNA form, the CDR3 reads TGTGCCAGCAGCCTCTTTCCCACAGATACGCAGTATTTT. The complete variable domain, with remaining parts taken from reference TRBV5-6 and TRBJ2-3, reads DAGVTQSPTHLIKTRGQQVTLRCSPKSGHDTVSWYQQALGQGPQFIFQYYEEEERQRGNFPDRFSGHQFPNYSSELNVNALLLGDSALYLCASSLFPTDTQYFGPGTRLTVL.

The chain has TRBV7-6 and TRBJ1-6; 9 nucleotides line up with TRBD1. In germline, CDR1 is SGHVS, CDR2 FNYEAQ. Losses at the gene ends were 2 bases for V and 9 bases for J; bases not matched to a gene: 2. There are 14 residues in the CDR3. The CDR3 region has the DNA TGTGCCAGCAGCTTAAACAGGGGGCCTTCACCCCTCCACTTT. Translated, it gives CASSLNRGPSPLHF. Complete variable domain (other parts from reference TRBV7-6 and TRBJ1-6): GAGVSQSPRYKVTKRGQDVALRCDPISGHVSLYWYRQALGQGPEFLTYFNYEAQQDKSGLPNDRFSAERPEGSISTLTIQRTEQRDSAMYRCASSLNRGPSPLHFGNGTRLTVT.

This sequence joins TRBV7-2 and TRBJ1-4, with D hard to call. There are 15 residues in the CDR3. The V gene's germline CDR1 is SGHTA and CDR2 FQGNSA. Trimming pared 2 bases from V and 3 bases from J, leaving 10 bases between. CDR3 sequence (DNA): TGTGCCAGCAGCTTATGGTCTGATTCTAATGAAAAACTGTTTTTT. The encoded protein is CASSLWSDSNEKLFF.

This clonotype was observed once. The genes are TRBV9 and TRBJ2-3, with 8 bases matching TRBD2. The germline gives CDR1 SGDLS, CDR2 YYNGEE. The V gene end was trimmed by 3 bases and the J gene end by 4 bases; junction bases not matched to a gene: 16. This CDR3 region has 18 residues. The CDR3 region is CASSESGGPSRGADTQYF. CDR3 DNA sequence: TGTGCCAGCAGCGAGAGCGGGGGACCGTCCCGAGGGGCAGATACGCAGTATTTT.

In this sample, this clonotype turned up once. The J gene is TRBJ2-1, the V gene TRBV20-1; 16 bases agree with TRBD2. With V trimmed by 0 bases and J by 12 bases, 14 bases remained unmatched. CDR1 and CDR2 from the germline V gene are DFQATT and SNEGSKA (reference sequence). The CDR3 sequence is 18 residues long. As DNA, the CDR3 is TGCAGTGCTAGAGATTTCGCCCCGGGACTAGCGGGGGGGCCTGGGCAGTTCTTC. Amino acids: CSARDFAPGLAGGPGQFF.

The chain is built from TRBV30 and TRBJ1-5; 7 bases line up with TRBD1. The J segment lost 7 bases and the V segment lost 1 base, leaving 7 bases of the junction unmatched. Germline loops: CDR1 GTSNPN, CDR2 SVGIG (reference sequence). The CDR3 runs 14 residues. CDR3 DNA sequence: TGTGCCTGGAGTGCGACAGGGCCCCGGCAGCCCCAGCATTTT. This gives the protein CAWSATGPRQPQHF.

A single count supports this clonotype. The chain links TRBV7-8 to TRBJ1-2; 7 bases agree with TRBD1. V lost 6 bases, J lost 7 bases, and 20 bases stayed unmatched. The CDR3 covers 17 residues. The V gene's germline CDR1 is SGHVS and CDR2 FQNEAQ. The CDR3, as DNA: TGTGCCAGCAGACTATTGCATCCGGGAGAGGGGGCCGGTGGCTACACCTTC. Amino acids: CASRLLHPGEGAGGYTF.

The chain employs TRBV3-1 and TRBJ1-2; D possibly corresponds to TRBD1 (5 bases). Trimming took 0 bases from V and 2 from J, leaving 16 bases between them. Germline loops: CDR1 LGHDT, CDR2 YNNKEL (reference sequence). The CDR3 extends over 17 amino acids. CDR3 loop: CASSQDRWTPENYGYTF. CDR3 nucleotide sequence: TGTGCCAGCAGCCAAGATCGGTGGACACCCGAAAACTATGGCTACACCTTC. Full variable domain (outside the CDR3, taken from reference TRBV3-1 and TRBJ1-2): DTAVSQTPKYLVTQMGNDKSIKCEQNLGHDTMYWYKQDSKKFLKIMFSYNNKELIINETVPNRFSPKSPDKAHLNLHINSLELGDSAVYFCASSQDRWTPENYGYTFGSGTRLTVV.

This chain joins TRBV29-1 and TRBJ2-7; 8 bases are shared with TRBD1. Germline V gene data show CDR1 as SQVTM and CDR2 as ANQGSEA. After removal of 3 bases from V and 2 bases from J, the junction contained 6 bases not matched to a gene. The CDR3 consists of 14 residues. The CDR3 region has the DNA TGCAGCGTTGACACCGGGACAGGTACCTACGAGCAGTACTTC. Its translation: CSVDTGTGTYEQYF.

The V and J genes are TRBV3-1 and TRBJ2-1; D call uncertain. Germline V gene data show CDR1 as LGHDT and CDR2 as YNNKEL (reference sequence). V lost 1 base and J lost 0, with 13 bases in between. The CDR3 length is 17 residues. The CDR3, as DNA: TGTGCCAGCAGCCAAGTTATTGCCCTTGGCTCCTACAATGAGCAGTTCTTC. Translated, it gives CASSQVIALGSYNEQFF.

The genes are TRBV5-4 and TRBJ1-2; perhaps TRBD1 as D (5 bases). V was trimmed by 10 bases and J by 8 bases, leaving 21 bases between them. CDR1 is SGHNT and CDR2 is YYREEE in the germline V gene (reference sequence). The CDR3 is 13 amino acids. The CDR3, as DNA: TGTGCCGGAGGGAGTCAGGGTATCGGGGGCTACACCTTC. It is translated as CAGGSQGIGGYTF.

The J gene is TRBJ2-3, the V gene TRBV28; TRBD1 matches 8 bases. The CDR3 covers 12 residues. Trimming took 4 bases from V and 14 from J; bases not matched to a gene: 8. Germline CDR1 and CDR2: MDHEN and SYDVKM. CDR3 sequence (DNA): TGTGCCAGCAGTTCGTGGGGACAGGAAAGGTATTTT. Translation gives CASSSWGQERYF. The whole variable domain, remainder taken from reference TRBV28 and TRBJ2-3, is DVKVTQSSRYLVKRTGEKVFLECVQDMDHENMFWYRQDPGLGLRLIYFSYDVKMKEKGDIPEGYSVSREKKERFSLILESASTNQTSMYLCASSSWGQERYFGPGTRLTVL.

This clonotype was recorded only once. This chain uses TRBV27 with TRBJ2-1; 11 bases align to TRBD2. Looked up from germline, CDR1 is MNHEY and CDR2 is SMNVEV (reference sequence). V was clipped by 5 bases and J by 10 bases; unmatched bases: 13. CDR3 length: 16 amino acids. DNA for the CDR3: TGTGCCAGCAGTCCCTATAGCGGGGGGGCCCAGGGGGAGCAGTTCTTC. It translates to CASSPYSGGAQGEQFF.

This rearrangement joins TRBV9 to TRBJ2-1; a possible D gene is TRBD1 (5 bases). The CDR3 consists of 15 residues. V lost 0 bases to trimming and J lost 6 bases, with 13 bases between them. CDR1 is SGDLS, CDR2 YYNGEE, per germline. The CDR3 sequence: CASSVAGALGNEQFF. DNA of the CDR3: TGTGCCAGCAGCGTAGCTGGGGCACTTGGCAATGAGCAGTTCTTC.

The chain carries TRBV7-2 and TRBJ2-5; 8 nucleotides agree with TRBD1. The CDR3 covers 14 residues. Germline CDR1 reads SGHTA; CDR2 reads FQGNSA. Trimming at V came to 8 bases and at J to 5 bases, leaving 10 bases not matched to a gene. CDR3 amino acids: CASLGQGLLETQYF. The CDR3 nucleotides are TGTGCCAGCCTTGGACAGGGCCTTTTGGAGACCCAGTACTTC.

The V call is TRBV9, the J call TRBJ2-1; either TRBD1 or TRBD2 may fit D (5 bases each). Germline CDR1 is SGDLS and CDR2 is YYNGEE. V was shortened by 3 bases and J by 8 bases, with 21 bases between the two germline ends. This CDR3 region has 16 residues. The CDR3 loop is CASSEGSGSVSDEQFF. CDR3 nucleotides: TGTGCCAGCAGCGAGGGGTCGGGAAGCGTTTCGGATGAGCAGTTCTTC.

In this sample, this clonotype turned up once. CDR3 DNA sequence: TGTGCCAGCAGTTCCCGCCCCACAGGCCTCTCTGGAAACACCATATATTTT. Residues: CASSSRPTGLSGNTIYF. The gene calls are TRBV12-3 or TRBV12-4 and TRBJ1-3, with D perhaps matching TRBD1 (5 bases). V was clipped by 4 bases and J by 0 bases, with 16 bases between them. This CDR3 region has 17 residues.

The gene calls are TRBV7-8 and TRBJ2-3; possibly TRBD1 for D (5 bases). CDR1 is SGHVS, CDR2 FQNEAQ, per germline. V was pared by 6 bases and J by 5 bases, with 12 bases between. The CDR3 has 13 amino acids. CDR3 amino acids: CASSSVTGDTQYF. CDR3 bases: TGTGCCAGCAGTTCAGTAACAGGAGATACGCAGTATTTT.

V is TRBV15 and J is TRBJ1-1; unclear D gene. The CDR3 consists of 14 residues. The ends were cut back, 5 bases at V and 4 bases at J, with 14 bases in the middle. Germline CDR1 LNHNV, CDR2 YYDKDF (reference sequence). The CDR3 loop reads CATSVGAGGTEAFF. Here the CDR3 DNA reads TGTGCCACCAGCGTAGGAGCGGGCGGCACTGAAGCTTTCTTT.

V and J are TRBV4-1 and TRBJ2-2; 11 bases align to TRBD2. V trimming: 5 bases; J trimming: 5 bases; junction bases outside the gene matches: 1. The CDR3 consists of 14 residues. Per the germline V gene, CDR1 is MGHRA and CDR2 is YSYEKL. CDR3 sequence: CASSTSGSTGELFF. CDR3 nucleotides: TGCGCCAGCAGCACTAGCGGGAGTACCGGGGAGCTGTTTTTT.

This chain connects TRBV11-2 to TRBJ2-5, with D hard to call. Looked up from germline, CDR1 is SGHAT and CDR2 is FQNNGV. Deletions cut 3 bases from V and 1 base from J, with 9 bases between. This CDR3 contains 14 residues. The CDR3 loop is CASSLNYPQETQYF. CDR3 DNA: TGTGCCAGCAGCTTGAACTATCCCCAAGAGACCCAGTACTTC. The complete variable domain, with remaining parts taken from reference TRBV11-2 and TRBJ2-5, reads EAGVAQSPRYKIIEKRQSVAFWCNPISGHATLYWYQQILGQGPKLLIQFQNNGVVDDSQLPKDRFSAERLKGVDSTLKIQPAKLEDSAVYLCASSLNYPQETQYFGPGTRLLVL.

This chain connects TRBV27 to TRBJ2-7; D is perhaps TRBD1 or TRBD2 (5 bases each). The V end lost 0 bases, the J end lost 6 bases, and 9 bases lay between the germline ends. Germline V lookup: CDR1 MNHEY, CDR2 SMNVEV (reference sequence). The CDR3 contains 13 residues. The CDR3 reads CASSLSGDAEQYF. The CDR3 DNA sequence: TGTGCCAGCAGTTTATCGGGGGATGCCGAGCAGTACTTC.

J is TRBJ2-2 and V is TRBV12-3 or TRBV12-4, with a weak D call TRBD2 (6 bases). This CDR3 has 16 residues. Trimming removed 6 bases at V and 7 bases at J, with 21 bases between. CDR3 in amino acids: CASSANGLGSGGELFF. CDR3 bases: TGTGCCAGCAGCGCCAACGGCCTAGGTAGCGGCGGGGAGCTGTTTTTT.

V usage is TRBV20-1 and J usage is TRBJ2-1; D unclear. Germline V gene data show CDR1 as DFQATT and CDR2 as SNEGSKA (reference sequence). Between the trimmed V and J ends, which lost 1 base and 6 bases, there was a span of 10 bases. The length of the CDR3 is 13 residues. The CDR3 region is CSARVLAGNEQFF. The CDR3 DNA reads as TGCAGTGCTAGAGTGCTCGCTGGCAATGAGCAGTTCTTC.

The chain carries TRBV14 and TRBJ1-1; D remains ambiguous. V lost 2 bases, J lost 5 bases, and 9 bases lay in between. The germline V gene has CDR1 SGHDN and CDR2 FVKESK. The CDR3 consists of 13 residues. CDR3 nucleotide sequence: TGTGCCAGCAGCCAATATCGTCTGACTGAAGCTTTCTTT. Encoded protein: CASSQYRLTEAFF.

The chain carries TRBV29-1 and TRBJ2-7; the D gene is possibly TRBD1 (5 bases). The CDR3 contains 13 residues. Per germline, CDR1 SQVTM and CDR2 ANQGSEA. The V end was cut by 4 bases, the J end by 2 bases, with 12 bases between. CDR3 in amino acids: CSVGPDRAYEQYF. DNA for the CDR3: TGCAGCGTTGGACCTGACAGAGCCTACGAGCAGTACTTC.

The chain carries TRBV4-2 and TRBJ2-5, with D tentatively TRBD1 (5 bases). Germline V gene lookup returns CDR1 LGHNA and CDR2 YNFKEQ. CDR3 length: 16 amino acids. V dropped 0 bases and J dropped 5 bases, with 16 bases sitting between them. CDR3 protein: CASSQEARQTWETQYF. CDR3 nucleotide sequence: TGTGCCAGCAGCCAAGAAGCGCGACAGACGTGGGAGACCCAGTACTTC.

A single count supports this clonotype. The chain recombines TRBV5-1 with TRBJ1-4; D perhaps matches TRBD1 (5 bases). Germline CDR1 and CDR2: SGHRS and YFSETQ. V lost 4 bases to trimming and J lost 0 bases, with 10 bases between them. The CDR3 totals 15 residues. In nucleotides, the CDR3 is TGCGCCAGCAGCGACAGAAAGGCAACTAATGAAAAACTGTTTTTT. It codes for CASSDRKATNEKLFF.

The rearrangement joins TRBV7-2 to TRBJ2-1; D uncertain. CDR1 SGHTA and CDR2 FQGNSA come from the germline V gene. V was clipped by 5 bases and J by 0 bases, with 5 bases between them. The CDR3 has 13 amino acids. CDR3: CASSRSSYNEQFF. The CDR3 DNA follows: TGTGCCAGCAGCCGAAGCTCCTACAATGAGCAGTTCTTC.